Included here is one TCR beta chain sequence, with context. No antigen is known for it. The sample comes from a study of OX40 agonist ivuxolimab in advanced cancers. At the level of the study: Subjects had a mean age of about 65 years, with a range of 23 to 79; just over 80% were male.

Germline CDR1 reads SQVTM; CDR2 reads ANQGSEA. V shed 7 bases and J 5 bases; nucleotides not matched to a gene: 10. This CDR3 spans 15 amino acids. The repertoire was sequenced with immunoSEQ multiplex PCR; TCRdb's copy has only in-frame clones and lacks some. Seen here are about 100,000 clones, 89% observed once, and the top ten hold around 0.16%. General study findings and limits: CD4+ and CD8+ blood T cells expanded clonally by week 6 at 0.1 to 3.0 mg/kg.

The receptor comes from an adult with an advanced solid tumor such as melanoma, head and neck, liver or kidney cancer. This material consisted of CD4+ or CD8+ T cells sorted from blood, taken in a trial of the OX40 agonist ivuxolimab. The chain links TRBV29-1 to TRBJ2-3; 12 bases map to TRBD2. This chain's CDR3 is CSGSGLAGSVDTQYF. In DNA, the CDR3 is TGCAGCGGCTCCGGACTAGCGGGATCTGTAGATACGCAGTATTTT.